This TCR beta chain was observed in a study of blood T cell repertoires in COVID-19. The germline V gene encodes CDR1 SGHRS and CDR2 YFSETQ. This CDR3 is 15 amino acids long. V trimming: 3 bases; J trimming: 0 bases; junction bases outside the gene matches: 5. The method was immunoSEQ multiplex PCR; TCRdb's version includes in-frame clones alone and lacks a portion of them. The sample comprises roughly 250,000 clones, 88% of which are singletons, and 2.1% rests with the top ten. The clonotype comes from a middle-aged woman who had recovered from COVID-19. What was sequenced was peripheral blood. The rearrangement joins TRBV5-1 to TRBJ2-5; 7 bases line up with TRBD2. The DNA of the CDR3 is TGCGCCAGCAGCTCGCAGCGGGACTACCAAGAGACCCAGTACTTC. This codes for CASSSQRDYQETQYF.